This is a list of T cell receptor beta chains from one sample in a study of Graves' ophthalmopathy and Graves' hyperthyroidism. MiXCR, run by TCRdb on the multiplex PCR reads, gives a single entry per CDR3 protein. The table records roughly 400,000 distinct CDR3 sequences, roughly 17% of them present only once. The sample was peripheral blood. The source of these receptors is an adult woman with stable Graves' hyperthyroidism. The CDR3 runs from the conserved cysteine through the conserved F or W. The D gene is left open where the match is weak. Only some rows state a clone size, as once, few, many or a class for expanded clones.

v_call: TRBV20-1; j_call: TRBJ2-2; clone_size: many; d_call: TRBD1; cdr3_aa: CSAPRGPTGELFF; cdr3_nt: TGCAGTGCCCCCAGGGGGCCCACCGGGGAGCTGTTTTTT
v_call: TRBV20-1; j_call: TRBJ1-1; clone_size: many; d_call: TRBD1; cdr3_aa: CSARDGTGGIEAFF; cdr3_nt: TGCAGTGCTAGAGACGGGACAGGAGGCATTGAAGCTTTCTTT
v_call: TRBV25-1; j_call: TRBJ1-6; clone_size: many; d_call: TRBD1; cdr3_aa: CASSDQGAPISPLHF; cdr3_nt: TGTGCCAGCAGTGATCAGGGGGCCCCTATTTCACCCCTCCACTTT
v_call: TRBV2; j_call: TRBJ1-5; clone_size: many; d_call: NA; cdr3_aa: CASNIVISNQPQHF; cdr3_nt: TGTGCCAGCAATATAGTTATCAGCAATCAGCCCCAGCATTTT
v_call: TRBV5-1; j_call: TRBJ2-2; clone_size: few; d_call: TRBD1; cdr3_aa: CASSPKGTALTGELFF; cdr3_nt: TGCGCCAGCAGCCCCAAGGGGACAGCCTTAACCGGGGAGCTGTTTTTT
v_call: TRBV11-1; j_call: TRBJ1-1; clone_size: many; d_call: NA; cdr3_aa: CASSKYRDGLPEAFF; cdr3_nt: TGTGCCAGCAGTAAGTACCGGGACGGCCTCCCCGAAGCTTTCTTT
v_call: TRBV7-9; j_call: TRBJ1-1; clone_size: many; d_call: NA; cdr3_aa: CASSTRVTEAFF; cdr3_nt: TGTGCCAGCAGCACCAGGGTCACTGAAGCTTTCTTT
v_call: TRBV7-2; j_call: TRBJ2-4; clone_size: many; d_call: TRBD1; cdr3_aa: CASSLGDRILAKNIQYF; cdr3_nt: TGTGCCAGCAGCTTAGGGGACAGAATCCTGGCCAAAAACATTCAGTACTTC
v_call: TRBV29-1; j_call: TRBJ2-7; clone_size: many; d_call: TRBD1; cdr3_aa: CSVAGTGIYEQYF; cdr3_nt: TGCAGCGTTGCCGGGACAGGGATCTACGAGCAGTACTTC
v_call: TRBV6-5; j_call: TRBJ2-7; clone_size: many; d_call: TRBD1; cdr3_aa: CASLGWTGGKGDEQYF; cdr3_nt: TGTGCCAGCCTGGGGTGGACAGGGGGAAAGGGTGACGAGCAGTACTTC
v_call: TRBV6-2/TRBV6-3; j_call: TRBJ1-5; clone_size: many; d_call: NA; cdr3_aa: CASKDFIGQPQHF; cdr3_nt: TGTGCCAGCAAGGACTTCATCGGGCAGCCCCAGCATTTT
v_call: TRBV24-1; j_call: TRBJ2-4; clone_size: many; d_call: TRBD1; cdr3_aa: CATSDGGTGGNIQYF; cdr3_nt: TGTGCCACCAGTGATGGCGGGACAGGGGGAAACATTCAGTACTTC
v_call: TRBV7-9; j_call: TRBJ1-1; clone_size: many; d_call: TRBD1; cdr3_aa: CASSFPDRGNTEAFF; cdr3_nt: TGTGCCAGCAGCTTCCCGGACAGGGGGAACACTGAAGCTTTCTTT
v_call: TRBV5-1; j_call: TRBJ1-1; clone_size: many; d_call: NA; cdr3_aa: CASSLDPSLNTEAFF; cdr3_nt: TGCGCCAGCAGCTTGGACCCTTCCCTGAACACTGAAGCTTTCTTT
v_call: TRBV20-1; j_call: TRBJ2-7; clone_size: NA; d_call: TRBD2; cdr3_aa: CSARAGTSGSTEQYF; cdr3_nt: TGCAGTGCTAGAGCAGGGACTAGCGGGAGCACCGAGCAGTACTTC
v_call: TRBV6-1; j_call: TRBJ2-7; clone_size: few; d_call: NA; cdr3_aa: CASSDRGRYSYEQYF; cdr3_nt: TGTGCCAGCAGTGATCGGGGCAGGTACTCCTACGAGCAGTACTTC
v_call: TRBV12-3/TRBV12-4; j_call: TRBJ1-2; clone_size: NA; d_call: NA; cdr3_aa: CASSLTGTSRVYGYTF; cdr3_nt: TGTGCCAGCAGTTTGACCGGGACCTCGAGGGTCTATGGCTACACCTTC
v_call: TRBV28; j_call: TRBJ2-7; clone_size: many; d_call: TRBD1; cdr3_aa: CASRTLQGADYEQYF; cdr3_nt: TGTGCCAGCAGGACTCTCCAGGGGGCTGACTACGAGCAGTACTTC
v_call: TRBV6-4; j_call: TRBJ1-5; clone_size: many; d_call: NA; cdr3_aa: CASSVWEGNQPQHF; cdr3_nt: TGTGCCAGCAGTGTTTGGGAGGGCAATCAGCCCCAGCATTTT
v_call: TRBV28; j_call: TRBJ2-7; clone_size: many; d_call: TRBD2; cdr3_aa: CASSHPGTSDYEQYF; cdr3_nt: TGTGCCAGCAGTCATCCCGGGACTAGCGACTACGAGCAGTACTTC
v_call: TRBV28; j_call: TRBJ1-2; clone_size: NA; d_call: NA; cdr3_aa: CASSAGTRYGYTF; cdr3_nt: TGTGCCAGCAGTGCCGGGACACGTTATGGCTACACCTTC
v_call: TRBV5-1; j_call: TRBJ2-4; clone_size: many; d_call: NA; cdr3_aa: CASSLDLAKNIQYF; cdr3_nt: TGCGCCAGCAGCTTGGATTTAGCCAAAAACATTCAGTACTTC
v_call: TRBV30; j_call: TRBJ1-2; clone_size: many; d_call: NA; cdr3_aa: CAWSGTANYGYTF; cdr3_nt: TGTGCCTGGAGCGGGACGGCAAACTATGGCTACACCTTC
v_call: TRBV27; j_call: TRBJ2-7; clone_size: many; d_call: TRBD2; cdr3_aa: CASSQTSGSFFSYEQYF; cdr3_nt: TGTGCCAGCAGTCAGACTAGCGGGTCGTTTTTCTCCTACGAGCAGTACTTC
v_call: TRBV28; j_call: TRBJ2-7; clone_size: many; d_call: NA; cdr3_aa: CASSLAGSTYEQYF; cdr3_nt: TGTGCCAGCAGTTTAGCGGGTTCTACCTACGAGCAGTACTTC
v_call: TRBV25-1; j_call: TRBJ2-7; clone_size: many; d_call: NA; cdr3_aa: CASKSYEQYF; cdr3_nt: TGTGCCAGCAAATCCTACGAGCAGTACTTC
v_call: TRBV7-6; j_call: TRBJ2-7; clone_size: NA; d_call: NA; cdr3_aa: CASSSVASSYEQYF; cdr3_nt: TGTGCCAGCAGCTCCGTCGCGAGCTCCTACGAGCAGTACTTC
v_call: TRBV5-1; j_call: TRBJ2-2; clone_size: few; d_call: TRBD1; cdr3_aa: CASSPTGAAGELFF; cdr3_nt: TGCGCCAGCAGCCCAACAGGGGCGGCCGGGGAGCTGTTTTTT
v_call: TRBV19; j_call: TRBJ1-1; clone_size: many; d_call: NA; cdr3_aa: CASRLYATEAFF; cdr3_nt: TGTGCCAGTAGACTTTACGCCACTGAAGCTTTCTTT
v_call: TRBV7-6; j_call: TRBJ2-7; clone_size: many; d_call: TRBD1; cdr3_aa: CASSIAGQGIYEQYF; cdr3_nt: TGTGCCAGCAGCATTGCCGGACAGGGTATCTACGAGCAGTACTTC
v_call: TRBV24-1; j_call: TRBJ1-2; clone_size: many; d_call: NA; cdr3_aa: CATRGTTYGYTF; cdr3_nt: TGTGCCACCCGGGGCACCACCTATGGCTACACCTTC
v_call: TRBV19; j_call: TRBJ2-7; clone_size: NA; d_call: TRBD1; cdr3_aa: CASSATGAYEQYF; cdr3_nt: TGTGCCAGTAGCGCAACAGGGGCTTACGAGCAGTACTTC
v_call: TRBV9; j_call: TRBJ1-1; clone_size: many; d_call: NA; cdr3_aa: CASSVGSFTEAFF; cdr3_nt: TGTGCCAGCAGCGTAGGCAGCTTTACTGAAGCTTTCTTT
v_call: TRBV27; j_call: TRBJ2-5; clone_size: NA; d_call: TRBD2; cdr3_aa: CASGRRGETQYF; cdr3_nt: TGTGCCAGCGGGAGGCGGGGGGAGACCCAGTACTTC
v_call: TRBV4-1; j_call: TRBJ2-7; clone_size: many; d_call: TRBD1; cdr3_aa: CASSQGTGGGYEQYF; cdr3_nt: TGCGCCAGCAGCCAAGGGACAGGGGGTGGTTACGAGCAGTACTTC
v_call: TRBV6-1; j_call: TRBJ1-2; clone_size: many; d_call: NA; cdr3_aa: CASSEGVTSYGYTF; cdr3_nt: TGTGCCAGCAGCGAGGGGGTGACCTCCTATGGCTACACCTTC
v_call: TRBV12-3/TRBV12-4; j_call: TRBJ1-2; clone_size: NA; d_call: TRBD1; cdr3_aa: CASSDRAANYGYTF; cdr3_nt: TGTGCCAGCAGCGACAGGGCTGCTAACTATGGCTACACCTTC
v_call: TRBV6-1; j_call: TRBJ2-2; clone_size: few; d_call: TRBD1; cdr3_aa: CASSKDRSDGELFF; cdr3_nt: TGTGCCAGCAGTAAGGACAGGTCCGATGGGGAGCTGTTTTTT
v_call: TRBV30; j_call: TRBJ2-2; clone_size: NA; d_call: NA; cdr3_aa: CAFTAAGELFF; cdr3_nt: TGTGCCTTCACGGCGGCCGGGGAGCTGTTTTTT
v_call: TRBV5-1; j_call: TRBJ1-1; clone_size: many; d_call: NA; cdr3_aa: CASSWNSGGGTEAFF; cdr3_nt: TGCGCCAGCAGCTGGAACAGCGGGGGCGGCACTGAAGCTTTCTTT
v_call: TRBV12-3/TRBV12-4; j_call: TRBJ1-6; clone_size: many; d_call: TRBD1; cdr3_aa: CATRTGDSPLHF; cdr3_nt: TGTGCCACCAGGACAGGGGACTCACCCCTCCACTTT
v_call: TRBV18; j_call: TRBJ1-1; clone_size: many; d_call: NA; cdr3_aa: CASSPPWAGNTEAFF; cdr3_nt: TGTGCCAGCTCACCACCGTGGGCAGGGAACACTGAAGCTTTCTTT
v_call: TRBV19; j_call: TRBJ1-3; clone_size: few; d_call: NA; cdr3_aa: CASSIDRRSGNTIYF; cdr3_nt: TGTGCCAGTAGTATCGACAGACGCTCTGGAAACACCATATATTTT
v_call: TRBV6-5; j_call: TRBJ2-7; clone_size: many; d_call: NA; cdr3_aa: CASSSGRGPSEQYF; cdr3_nt: TGTGCCAGCAGTTCTGGCAGGGGTCCCTCCGAGCAGTACTTC
v_call: TRBV28; j_call: TRBJ1-2; clone_size: many; d_call: TRBD1; cdr3_aa: CATGDRGRFSGYTF; cdr3_nt: TGTGCCACAGGGGACAGGGGGCGATTCTCTGGCTACACCTTC
v_call: TRBV11-2; j_call: TRBJ1-2; clone_size: few; d_call: NA; cdr3_aa: CASSLGIFYGYTF; cdr3_nt: TGTGCCAGCAGCTTAGGGATTTTCTATGGCTACACCTTC
v_call: TRBV7-6; j_call: TRBJ2-5; clone_size: NA; d_call: TRBD2; cdr3_aa: CASSYQAGEGREETQYF; cdr3_nt: TGTGCCAGCAGCTATCAAGCGGGGGAGGGCCGGGAAGAGACCCAGTACTTC
v_call: TRBV20-1; j_call: TRBJ1-2; clone_size: many; d_call: TRBD1; cdr3_aa: CSARDRGQGYYGYTF; cdr3_nt: TGCAGTGCTAGAGATAGGGGGCAGGGTTACTATGGCTACACCTTC
v_call: TRBV11-2; j_call: TRBJ2-5; clone_size: many; d_call: NA; cdr3_aa: CASSLRLGETQYF; cdr3_nt: TGTGCCAGCAGCTTGCGGCTAGGGGAGACCCAGTACTTC
v_call: TRBV6-5; j_call: TRBJ1-1; clone_size: many; d_call: NA; cdr3_aa: CASRNGGSTEAFF; cdr3_nt: TGTGCCAGCAGAAACGGGGGCAGCACTGAAGCTTTCTTT
v_call: TRBV6-2/TRBV6-3; j_call: TRBJ2-7; clone_size: many; d_call: TRBD2; cdr3_aa: CASYKPGLAREQYF; cdr3_nt: TGTGCCAGCTACAAACCGGGACTAGCTCGCGAGCAGTACTTC
v_call: TRBV5-1; j_call: TRBJ2-5; clone_size: few; d_call: TRBD1; cdr3_aa: CASRGQKNSYQETQYF; cdr3_nt: TGCGCCAGCAGGGGACAGAAGAACTCGTATCAAGAGACCCAGTACTTC
v_call: TRBV11-2; j_call: TRBJ2-7; clone_size: many; d_call: TRBD1; cdr3_aa: CASSFPPWTGTREQYF; cdr3_nt: TGTGCCAGCAGCTTCCCGCCTTGGACAGGGACCCGCGAGCAGTACTTC
v_call: TRBV20-1; j_call: TRBJ2-2; clone_size: many; d_call: NA; cdr3_aa: CSAPNREATGELFF; cdr3_nt: TGCAGTGCCCCCAATCGCGAGGCTACCGGGGAGCTGTTTTTT
v_call: TRBV4-2; j_call: TRBJ2-7; clone_size: many; d_call: NA; cdr3_aa: CASRIVSQPPSKSTYEQYF; cdr3_nt: TGTGCCAGCAGAATCGTCAGCCAACCCCCTTCTAAATCAACCTACGAGCAGTACTTC
v_call: TRBV12-3/TRBV12-4; j_call: TRBJ2-3; clone_size: many; d_call: TRBD2; cdr3_aa: CASSSGTSGSTDTQYF; cdr3_nt: TGTGCCAGCAGTTCCGGGACTAGCGGGAGCACAGATACGCAGTATTTT
v_call: TRBV2; j_call: TRBJ2-2; clone_size: many; d_call: NA; cdr3_aa: CASSEAYRSGELFF; cdr3_nt: TGTGCCAGCAGTGAAGCATATAGATCCGGGGAGCTGTTTTTT
v_call: TRBV12-5; j_call: TRBJ2-3; clone_size: few; d_call: NA; cdr3_aa: CASGGDLTSADTQYF; cdr3_nt: TGTGCTAGTGGTGGGGATCTGACTAGTGCCGATACGCAGTATTTT
v_call: TRBV28; j_call: TRBJ1-3; clone_size: many; d_call: NA; cdr3_aa: CASSLVQGDTIYF; cdr3_nt: TGTGCCAGCAGTTTAGTTCAGGGTGACACCATATATTTT